These 14 T cell receptor beta chains were sequenced from one sample in a study of cytomegalovirus exposure and HLA in healthy donors. The assay was immunoSEQ multiplex PCR, and TCRdb's table has in-frame clones only and misses some. Here the sample spans fewer than 150,000 clones, about 82% being singletons. Sequencing was performed on PBMCs. These receptors came from a man aged 18 to 29 in good health and CMV-seronegative.

A few counts support this clone. The chain carries TRBV29-1 and TRBJ1-4; the match to TRBD1 covers 9 bases. Per germline, CDR1 SQVTM and CDR2 ANQGSEA. V lost 5 bases, J lost 8 bases, and 6 bases stayed unmatched. The CDR3 sequence is 13 residues long. The CDR3: CSVPTGGGEKLFF. In DNA, the CDR3 is TGCAGCGTTCCAACAGGGGGCGGCGAAAAACTGTTTTTT.

The V call is TRBV7-8, the J call TRBJ2-7, with a weak D call TRBD2 (5 bases). The CDR3 runs to 14 residues. Deletions cut 9 bases from V and 4 bases from J, with 19 bases between. CDR1 SGHVS and CDR2 FQNEAQ come from the germline V gene. CDR3 residues: CASGPAGRRYEQYF. CDR3 coding DNA: TGTGCCAGTGGCCCGGCAGGTCGGAGGTACGAGCAGTACTTC.

This chain connects TRBV5-1 to TRBJ1-6; no reliable D call. Between the trimmed V and J ends, which lost 5 bases and 7 bases, there was a span of 19 bases. The CDR3 length is 16 residues. In germline, CDR1 is SGHRS, CDR2 YFSETQ. CDR3 coding DNA: TGCGCCAGCAGTATCGTCCCGGAGGCTCTCAATTCACCCCTCCACTTT. Protein product: CASSIVPEALNSPLHF.

The V and J genes are TRBV7-9 and TRBJ1-1; D unresolved. V lost 4 bases, J lost 4 bases, and 13 bases lay in between. The CDR3 has 14 residues. The V gene's germline CDR1 is SEHNR and CDR2 FQNEAQ (reference sequence). The CDR3, as DNA: TGTGCCAGCAGCTCTGCAGCGGAGGGCACTGAAGCTTTCTTT. It encodes CASSSAAEGTEAFF. The full variable domain, completed using reference TRBV7-9 and TRBJ1-1, is DTGVSQNPRHKITKRGQNVTFRCDPISEHNRLYWYRQTLGQGPEFLTYFQNEAQLEKSRLLSDRFSAERPKGSFSTLEIQRTEQGDSAMYLCASSSAAEGTEAFFGQGTRLTVV.

The chain carries TRBV7-9 and TRBJ1-1; 7 bases line up with TRBD1. Germline V gene lookup returns CDR1 SEHNR and CDR2 FQNEAQ (reference sequence). V shed 7 bases and J 0 bases; nucleotides not matched to a gene: 11. This CDR3 region has 16 residues. CDR3 coding DNA: TGTGCCAGCACTTATTCCCCGGGACAGCTGAACACTGAAGCTTTCTTT. Amino acid sequence: CASTYSPGQLNTEAFF.

V gene TRBV29-1 combines with J gene TRBJ1-5, with TRBD1 identical over 8 bases. V lost 8 bases, J lost 1 base, and 10 bases stayed unmatched. Per the germline V gene, CDR1 is SQVTM and CDR2 is ANQGSEA. CDR3 length equals 15 residues. The DNA of the CDR3 is TGCAGCACACGACAGGGGTCTAAGAGCAATCAGCCCCAGCATTTT. This gives the protein CSTRQGSKSNQPQHF.

The DNA of the CDR3 is TGTGCCAGCAGCCTTAGGACAGGGACGAGGGGCTACACCTTC. Translation: CASSLRTGTRGYTF. The chain has TRBV9 and TRBJ1-2; 8 bases map to TRBD1. J gave up 8 bases and V 4 bases, and 10 bases lay outside the gene matches. Per the germline V gene, CDR1 is SGDLS and CDR2 is YYNGEE. This CDR3 spans 14 amino acids.

V gene TRBV6-6 combines with J gene TRBJ1-4; D gene ambiguous. From germline, CDR1 is MNHNY and CDR2 SVGAGI (reference sequence). Trimming removed 0 bases from V and 4 bases from J, with 9 bases in between. The CDR3 is made up of 15 amino acids. The CDR3 protein is CASSYSNSRNEKLFF. The CDR3 DNA reads TGTGCCAGCAGTTACTCGAACAGCCGTAATGAAAAACTGTTTTTT.

This chain joins TRBV19 and TRBJ2-7, with TRBD2 as a possible D gene (7 bases). The CDR3 covers 15 residues. The ends were cut back, 3 bases at V and 3 bases at J, with 15 bases in the middle. Germline CDR1 is LNHDA and CDR2 is SQIVND (reference sequence). The CDR3 protein is CASSIYGGRRYEQYF. In DNA form, the CDR3 reads TGTGCCAGTAGTATTTACGGGGGGCGCCGCTACGAGCAGTACTTC.

This clone was seen only once. This chain joins TRBV14 and TRBJ1-1, with D tentatively TRBD1 (5 bases). In germline, CDR1 is SGHDN, CDR2 FVKESK. V dropped 0 bases and J dropped 4 bases, with 9 bases sitting between them. There are 14 residues in the CDR3. The CDR3 here is CASSQDPGSTEAFF. The CDR3 DNA is TGTGCCAGCAGCCAAGACCCAGGGTCCACTGAAGCTTTCTTT.

V is TRBV6-1 and J is TRBJ1-2; D is unresolved. This CDR3 spans 11 amino acids. Germline lookup yields CDR1 MNHNS and CDR2 SASEGT. V lost 8 bases and J lost 3, with 7 bases in between. CDR3: CASRLDYGYTF. The CDR3 DNA follows: TGTGCCAGCCGACTTGACTATGGCTACACCTTC.

The chain joins TRBV12-5 to TRBJ2-5; 7 nucleotides line up with TRBD2. CDR1 LGHNT and CDR2 FRNRAP come from the germline V gene. V was clipped by 2 bases and J by 1 base; unmatched bases: 10. The CDR3 contains 17 residues. The CDR3 DNA reads TGTGCTAGTGGTTTGTCTCCCCTGACTAGCACCCAAGAGACCCAGTACTTC. This sequence encodes CASGLSPLTSTQETQYF.

V gene TRBV7-2 combines with J gene TRBJ2-2; tentative D call: TRBD2 (5 bases). The CDR3 covers 14 residues. Germline CDR1 and CDR2: SGHTA and FQGNSA. V was cut by 6 bases and J by 2 bases, with 10 bases left in between. CDR3 nucleotide sequence: TGTGCCAGCAGGGGGTCGGGAAACACCGGGGAGCTGTTTTTT. It codes for CASRGSGNTGELFF.

This clone was detected only once. The rearrangement joins TRBV10-1 to TRBJ1-1; the match to TRBD1 covers 11 bases. J gave up 3 bases and V 5 bases, and 5 bases lay outside the gene matches. The CDR3 totals 15 residues. The V gene's germline CDR1 is WNHNN and CDR2 SYGVQD (reference sequence). The CDR3 is CASSRDRGRDTEAFF. Written as DNA, the CDR3 is TGCGCCAGCAGTCGGGACAGGGGGAGAGACACTGAAGCTTTCTTT.